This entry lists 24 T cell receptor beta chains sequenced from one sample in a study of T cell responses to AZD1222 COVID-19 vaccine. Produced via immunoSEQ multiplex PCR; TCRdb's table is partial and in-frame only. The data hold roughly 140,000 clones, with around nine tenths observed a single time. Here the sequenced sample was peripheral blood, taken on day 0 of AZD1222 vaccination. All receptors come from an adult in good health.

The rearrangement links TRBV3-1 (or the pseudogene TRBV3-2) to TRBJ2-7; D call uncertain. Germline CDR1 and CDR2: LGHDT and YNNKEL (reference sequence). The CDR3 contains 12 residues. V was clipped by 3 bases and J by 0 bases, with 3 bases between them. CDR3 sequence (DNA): TGTGCCAGCAGCCAGAGCTCCTACGAGCAGTACTTC. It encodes CASSQSSYEQYF.

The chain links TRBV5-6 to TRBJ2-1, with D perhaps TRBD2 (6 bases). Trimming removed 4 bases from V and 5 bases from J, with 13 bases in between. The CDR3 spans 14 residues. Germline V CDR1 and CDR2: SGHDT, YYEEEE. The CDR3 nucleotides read TGTGCCAGCAGCCGCGGGGACGGGGACAATGAGCAGTTCTTC. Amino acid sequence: CASSRGDGDNEQFF.

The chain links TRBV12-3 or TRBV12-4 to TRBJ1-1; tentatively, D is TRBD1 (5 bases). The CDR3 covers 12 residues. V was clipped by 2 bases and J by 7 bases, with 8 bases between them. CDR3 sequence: CASSLMGDEAFF. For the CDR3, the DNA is TGTGCCAGCAGTTTAATGGGGGATGAAGCTTTCTTT.

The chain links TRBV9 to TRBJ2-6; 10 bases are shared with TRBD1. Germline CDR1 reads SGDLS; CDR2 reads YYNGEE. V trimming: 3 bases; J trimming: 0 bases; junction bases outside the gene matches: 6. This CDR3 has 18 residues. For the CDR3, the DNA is TGTGCCAGCAGCGGCCGGACAGGGGGGAGCTCTGGGGCCAACGTCCTGACTTTC. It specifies CASSGRTGGSSGANVLTF.

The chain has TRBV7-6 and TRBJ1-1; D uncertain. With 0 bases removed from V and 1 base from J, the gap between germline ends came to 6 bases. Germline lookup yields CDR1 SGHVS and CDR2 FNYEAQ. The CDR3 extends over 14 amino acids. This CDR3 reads CASSLAKGNTEAFF. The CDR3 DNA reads TGTGCCAGCAGCTTAGCGAAAGGGAACACTGAAGCTTTCTTT. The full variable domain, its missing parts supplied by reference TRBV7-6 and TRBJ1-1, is GAGVSQSPRYKVTKRGQDVALRCDPISGHVSLYWYRQALGQGPEFLTYFNYEAQQDKSGLPNDRFSAERPEGSISTLTIQRTEQRDSAMYRCASSLAKGNTEAFFGQGTRLTVV.

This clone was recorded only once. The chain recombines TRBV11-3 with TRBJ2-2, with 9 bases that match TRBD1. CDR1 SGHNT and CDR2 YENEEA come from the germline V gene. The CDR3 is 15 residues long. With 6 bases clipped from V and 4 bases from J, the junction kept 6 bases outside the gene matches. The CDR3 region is CASSHRGQTTGELFF. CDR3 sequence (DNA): TGTGCCAGCAGTCACAGGGGGCAGACCACCGGGGAGCTGTTTTTT.

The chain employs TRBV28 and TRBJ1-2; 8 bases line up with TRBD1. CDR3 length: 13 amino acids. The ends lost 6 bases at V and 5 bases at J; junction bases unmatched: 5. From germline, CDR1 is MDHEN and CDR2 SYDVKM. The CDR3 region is CASSRTGQYGYTF. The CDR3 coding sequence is TGTGCCAGCAGCCGGACAGGGCAGTATGGCTACACCTTC.

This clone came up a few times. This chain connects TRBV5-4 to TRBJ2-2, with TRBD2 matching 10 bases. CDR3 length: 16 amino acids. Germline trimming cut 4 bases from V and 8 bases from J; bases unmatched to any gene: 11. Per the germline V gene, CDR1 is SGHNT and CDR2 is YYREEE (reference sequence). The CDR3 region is CASSRSGRALIGELFF. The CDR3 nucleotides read TGTGCCAGCAGCAGAAGCGGGAGGGCCTTAATTGGGGAGCTGTTTTTT.

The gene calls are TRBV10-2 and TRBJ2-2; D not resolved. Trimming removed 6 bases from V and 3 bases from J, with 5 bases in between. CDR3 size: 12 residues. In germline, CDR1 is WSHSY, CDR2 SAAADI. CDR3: CASSPDTGELFF. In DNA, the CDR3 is TGCGCCAGCAGCCCTGACACCGGGGAGCTGTTTTTT.

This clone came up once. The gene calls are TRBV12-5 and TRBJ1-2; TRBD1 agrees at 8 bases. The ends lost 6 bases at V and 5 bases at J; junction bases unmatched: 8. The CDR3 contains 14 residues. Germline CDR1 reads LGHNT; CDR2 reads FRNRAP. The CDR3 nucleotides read TGTGCTAGTGGCCCTGGACAGGGACCTTATGGCTACACCTTC. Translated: CASGPGQGPYGYTF.

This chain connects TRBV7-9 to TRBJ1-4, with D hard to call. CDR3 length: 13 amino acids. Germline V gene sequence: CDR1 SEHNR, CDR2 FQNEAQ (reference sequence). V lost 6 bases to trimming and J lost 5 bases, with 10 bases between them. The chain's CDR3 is CASSLQDNEKLFF. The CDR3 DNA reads TGTGCCAGCAGTTTACAAGACAATGAAAAACTGTTTTTT. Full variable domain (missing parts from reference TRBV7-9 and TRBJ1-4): DTGVSQNPRHKITKRGQNVTFRCDPISEHNRLYWYRQTLGQGPEFLTYFQNEAQLEKSRLLSDRFSAERPKGSFSTLEIQRTEQGDSAMYLCASSLQDNEKLFFGSGTQLSVL.

The CDR3 is CASSLVLAGPNEQFF. The CDR3 DNA is TGTGCCAGCAGTTTAGTCCTAGCGGGACCGAATGAGCAGTTCTTC. The chain links TRBV28 to TRBJ2-1; 9 bases match TRBD2. Germline loops: CDR1 MDHEN, CDR2 SYDVKM. The CDR3 has 15 amino acids. The junction had 6 bases not matched to a gene; V was cut back by 2 bases and J by 7 bases.

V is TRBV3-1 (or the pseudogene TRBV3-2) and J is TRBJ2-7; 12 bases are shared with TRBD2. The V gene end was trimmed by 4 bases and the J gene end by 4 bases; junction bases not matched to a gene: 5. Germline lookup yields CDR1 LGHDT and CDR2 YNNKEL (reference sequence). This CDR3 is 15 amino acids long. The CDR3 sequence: CASSPLAGGTYEQYF. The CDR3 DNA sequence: TGTGCCAGCAGCCCACTAGCGGGAGGAACATACGAGCAGTACTTC.

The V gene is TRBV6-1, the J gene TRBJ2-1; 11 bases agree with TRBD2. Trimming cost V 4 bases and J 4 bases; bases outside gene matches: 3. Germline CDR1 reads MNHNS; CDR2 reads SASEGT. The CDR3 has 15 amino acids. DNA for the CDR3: TGTGCCAGCAGTGTAGCGGGAGGGGCGTACAATGAGCAGTTCTTC. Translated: CASSVAGGAYNEQFF.

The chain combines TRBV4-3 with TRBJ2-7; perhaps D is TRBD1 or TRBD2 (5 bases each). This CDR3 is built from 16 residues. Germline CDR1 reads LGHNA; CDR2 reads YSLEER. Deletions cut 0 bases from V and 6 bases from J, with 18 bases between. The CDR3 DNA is TGCGCCAGCAGCCAAGATAGAGTGGGGGAGCTAACCGAGCAGTACTTC. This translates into CASSQDRVGELTEQYF.

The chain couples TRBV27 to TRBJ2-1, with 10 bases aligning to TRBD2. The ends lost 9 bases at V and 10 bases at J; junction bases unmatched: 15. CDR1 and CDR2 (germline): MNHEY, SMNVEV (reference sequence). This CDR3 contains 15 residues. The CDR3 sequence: CARNNQREGAWEQFF. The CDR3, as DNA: TGTGCCAGGAACAACCAGCGGGAGGGCGCTTGGGAGCAGTTCTTC.

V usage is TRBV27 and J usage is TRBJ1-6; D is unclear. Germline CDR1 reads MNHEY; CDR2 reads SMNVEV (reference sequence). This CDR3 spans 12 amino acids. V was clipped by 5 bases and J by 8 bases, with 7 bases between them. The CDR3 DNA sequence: TGTGCCAGCAGTCCGGCCGATTCACCCCTCCACTTT. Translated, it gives CASSPADSPLHF.

The DNA of the CDR3 is TGTGCCAGCAGCGATCGGACAGGGAGTGAAAAACTGTTTTTT. It specifies CASSDRTGSEKLFF. The chain uses TRBV13 and TRBJ1-4; 8 nucleotides line up with TRBD1. In germline, CDR1 is PRHDT, CDR2 FYEKMQ (reference sequence). The CDR3 has 14 residues. V lost 5 bases, J lost 7 bases, and 6 bases stayed unmatched.

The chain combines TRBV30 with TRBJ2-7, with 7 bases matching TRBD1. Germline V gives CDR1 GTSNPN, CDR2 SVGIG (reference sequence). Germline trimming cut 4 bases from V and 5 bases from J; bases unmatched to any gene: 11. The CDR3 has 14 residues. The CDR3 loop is CAWNRDSGFHEQYF. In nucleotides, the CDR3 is TGTGCCTGGAACCGGGACAGCGGATTCCACGAGCAGTACTTC.

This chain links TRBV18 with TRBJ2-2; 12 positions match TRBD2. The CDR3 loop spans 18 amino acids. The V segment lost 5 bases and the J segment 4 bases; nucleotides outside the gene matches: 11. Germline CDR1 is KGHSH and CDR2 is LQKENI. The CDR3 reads CASSDLAGGPGSTGELFF. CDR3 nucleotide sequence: TGTGCCAGCTCAGACCTAGCGGGAGGGCCGGGATCCACCGGGGAGCTGTTTTTT.

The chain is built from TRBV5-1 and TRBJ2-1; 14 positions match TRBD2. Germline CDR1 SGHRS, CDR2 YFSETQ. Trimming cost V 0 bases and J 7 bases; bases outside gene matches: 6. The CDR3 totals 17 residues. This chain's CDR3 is CASSLAHGLAGGNEQFF. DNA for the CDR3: TGCGCCAGCAGCTTGGCTCATGGACTAGCGGGAGGAAATGAGCAGTTCTTC.

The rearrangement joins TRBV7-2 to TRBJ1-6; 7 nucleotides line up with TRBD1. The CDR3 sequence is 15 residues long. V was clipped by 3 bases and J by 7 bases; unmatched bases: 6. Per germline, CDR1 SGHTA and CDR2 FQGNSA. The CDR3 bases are TGTGCCAGCAGCTTTGACCGGGACAGAAATTCACCCCTCCACTTT. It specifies CASSFDRDRNSPLHF.

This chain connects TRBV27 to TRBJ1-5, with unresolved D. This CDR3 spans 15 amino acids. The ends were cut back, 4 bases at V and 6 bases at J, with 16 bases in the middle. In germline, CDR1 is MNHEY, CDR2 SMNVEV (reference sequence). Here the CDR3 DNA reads TGTGCCAGCAGTTCGGCAGAAAAAGTATCTCAGCCCCAGCATTTT. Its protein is CASSSAEKVSQPQHF.

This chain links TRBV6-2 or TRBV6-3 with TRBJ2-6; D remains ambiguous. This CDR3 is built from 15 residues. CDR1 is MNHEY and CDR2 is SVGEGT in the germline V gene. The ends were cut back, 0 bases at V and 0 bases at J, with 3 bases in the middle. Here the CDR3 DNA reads TGTGCCAGCAGTTACTCGGACTCTGGGGCCAACGTCCTGACTTTC. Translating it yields CASSYSDSGANVLTF.